These T cell receptor beta chains were read from a single sample in a study of cytomegalovirus exposure and HLA in healthy donors. Assay: immunoSEQ multiplex PCR; the TCRdb copy retains only in-frame clones and omits some. The table shows 150,000 to 200,000 clones, with less than 90% occurring only once. Input material: PBMCs. Source of these receptors: a girl under 18 in good health and CMV-seropositive. Each CDR3 is given with its conserved first and last residue. The D gene is left open where the match is weak. Some rows mark clone size as missing; the rest say once, few, many or name a class of expanded clone.

size	D	V	J	CDR3	DNA
.	TRBD1	TRBV5-1	TRBJ2-5	CASSLVPGQGFQETQYF	TGCGCCAGCAGCTTGGTGCCGGGACAGGGGTTCCAAGAGACCCAGTACTTC
.	TRBD1	TRBV7-9	TRBJ2-1	CASSWGQGVWEQFF	TGTGCCAGCAGCTGGGGACAGGGGGTATGGGAGCAGTTCTTC
.	.	TRBV5-1	TRBJ1-1	CASSLAVRWGGAEAFF	TGCGCCAGCAGCTTGGCGGTTCGTTGGGGGGGCGCTGAAGCTTTCTTT
.	.	TRBV11-2	TRBJ2-7	CASSWTGELYEQYF	TGTGCCAGCAGCTGGACGGGGGAACTATACGAGCAGTACTTC
.	TRBD1	TRBV4-1	TRBJ2-4	CASSQGQGAGNIQYF	TGCGCCAGCAGCCAGGGACAGGGGGCGGGGAACATTCAGTACTTC
.	TRBD2	TRBV4-3	TRBJ2-7	CASSQEAGVRYEQYF	TGCGCCAGCAGCCAAGAGGCGGGAGTTAGATACGAGCAGTACTTC
.	TRBD1	TRBV23-1	TRBJ2-7	CASSPGDRALNSYEQYF	TGCGCCAGCAGTCCCGGGGACAGGGCACTTAACTCCTACGAGCAGTACTTC
few	TRBD1	TRBV6-5	TRBJ1-2	CASSKGQEYGYTF	TGTGCCAGCAGTAAGGGACAGGAATACGGCTACACCTTC
.	.	TRBV11-2	TRBJ2-7	CASSSGVLSYEQYF	TGTGCCAGCAGCTCGGGAGTCTTATCCTACGAGCAGTACTTC
.	.	TRBV7-2	TRBJ2-7	CASFLGGVPYEQYF	TGTGCCAGCTTTCTGGGCGGGGTCCCCTACGAGCAGTACTTC
.	TRBD2	TRBV6-6	TRBJ2-3	CASSLRTSGITDTQYF	TGTGCCAGCAGTCTCAGGACTAGCGGGATCACAGATACGCAGTATTTT
.	.	TRBV27	TRBJ2-2	CASSLAGELFF	TGTGCCAGCAGTTTAGCGGGGGAGCTGTTTTTT
.	.	TRBV6-1	TRBJ1-1	CASSEAPGLRTEAFF	TGTGCCAGCAGTGAGGCGCCGGGACTCCGCACTGAAGCTTTCTTT
.	TRBD1	TRBV27	TRBJ2-7	CASSLGDSPYEQYF	TGTGCCAGCAGTTTGGGGGACAGTCCCTACGAGCAGTACTTC
.	.	TRBV6-1	TRBJ1-5	CASSDDRYSNQPQHF	TGTGCCAGCAGTGATGACAGGTATAGCAATCAGCCCCAGCATTTT
.	TRBD1	TRBV29-1	TRBJ1-2	CSALRTGLRGYTF	TGCAGCGCACTCCGGACAGGCTTGAGAGGCTACACCTTC
.	TRBD2	TRBV27	TRBJ2-1	CASSLAGRAVRLLEQFF	TGTGCCAGCAGTTTGGCCGGGAGGGCCGTGAGGTTGTTGGAGCAGTTCTTC
.	TRBD2	TRBV5-4	TRBJ2-7	CASSHGLAGPPYEQYF	TGTGCCAGCAGTCATGGACTAGCGGGACCCCCCTACGAGCAGTACTTC
.	.	TRBV14	TRBJ1-2	CASSQLDTANYGYTF	TGTGCCAGCAGCCAACTTGACACTGCAAACTATGGCTACACCTTC
.	TRBD1	TRBV5-1	TRBJ1-1	CASSYGQGGGWNTEAFF	TGCGCCAGCAGCTACGGACAGGGAGGGGGATGGAACACTGAAGCTTTCTTT
.	TRBD2	TRBV6-5	TRBJ2-1	CASRESGRGYNEQFF	TGTGCCAGCAGGGAGAGCGGGAGGGGTTACAATGAGCAGTTCTTC
.	TRBD1	TRBV19	TRBJ1-4	CASSPGQGVEKLFF	TGTGCCAGTAGTCCGGGACAGGGGGTTGAAAAACTGTTTTTT
.	.	TRBV18	TRBJ2-7	CASSPPSRGIDEQYF	TGTGCCAGCTCACCACCGTCGAGAGGGATAGACGAGCAGTACTTC
few	.	TRBV5-4	TRBJ1-1	CASSLDRMNTEAFF	TGTGCCAGCAGCTTGGACAGGATGAACACTGAAGCTTTCTTT
.	TRBD1	TRBV5-4	TRBJ2-7	CASSLGTGFYEQYF	TGTGCCAGCAGCCTAGGGACAGGGTTCTACGAGCAGTACTTC
.	TRBD1	TRBV29-1	TRBJ1-1	CSVEPTGPNTEAFF	TGCAGCGTAGAACCGACAGGGCCGAACACTGAAGCTTTCTTT
few	TRBD2	TRBV4-3	TRBJ2-3	CASSQDGQRGDTQYF	TGCGCCAGCAGCCAAGATGGCCAGCGGGGTGATACGCAGTATTTT
.	TRBD1	TRBV5-6	TRBJ2-4	CASSLLSQGAKNIQYF	TGTGCCAGCAGCTTGTTATCTCAGGGGGCGAAAAACATTCAGTACTTC
.	.	TRBV4-2	TRBJ1-4	CASSQELVGGEKLFF	TGTGCCAGCAGCCAAGAGCTGGTAGGGGGAGAAAAACTGTTTTTT
.	.	TRBV19	TRBJ2-1	CASSPAVLSGEQFF	TGTGCCAGTAGTCCAGCGGTACTATCGGGTGAGCAGTTCTTC
.	.	TRBV19	TRBJ2-3	CASSIATSTDTQYF	TGTGCCAGTAGTATAGCAACTAGCACAGATACGCAGTATTTT
.	.	TRBV30	TRBJ2-1	CAWSVRGSLYNEQFF	TGTGCCTGGAGTGTACGAGGGTCCTTATACAATGAGCAGTTCTTC
few	TRBD2	TRBV18	TRBJ2-1	CASSGAGLEASEQFF	TGTGCCAGCTCAGGAGCAGGACTAGAGGCCAGTGAGCAGTTCTTC
.	.	TRBV4-2	TRBJ2-3	CASSQDFEGHATDTQYF	TGTGCCAGCAGCCAAGACTTCGAGGGCCACGCCACAGATACGCAGTATTTT
once	TRBD1	TRBV4-1	TRBJ1-1	CASSQLGTEKAFF	TGCGCCAGCAGCCAACTCGGGACAGAGAAAGCTTTCTTT
.	.	TRBV4-2	TRBJ2-7	CASSLGLTGMSYQQYF	TGTGCCAGCAGCCTGGGACTCACTGGGATGTCCTACCAGCAGTACTTC
.	.	TRBV11-2	TRBJ2-3	CASSRQGQDTQYF	TGTGCCAGCAGCCGGCAGGGGCAGGATACGCAGTATTTT
.	.	TRBV21-1	TRBJ2-1	CASSKRLMGRGPNEQFF	TGTGCCAGCAGCAAAAGGTTGATGGGCCGCGGGCCCAATGAGCAGTTCTTC
.	.	TRBV18	TRBJ1-5	CASSQQTGGNQPQHF	TGTGCCAGCTCACAGCAGACAGGCGGCAATCAGCCCCAGCATTTT
.	.	TRBV9	TRBJ1-1	CASSVEARGHNTGNTEAFF	TGTGCCAGCAGCGTAGAGGCAAGGGGACACAACACGGGAAACACTGAAGCTTTCTTT
.	.	TRBV29-1	TRBJ1-1	CSGQKMNTEAFF	TGCAGCGGACAGAAGATGAACACTGAAGCTTTCTTT
once	TRBD1	TRBV11-2	TRBJ2-7	CASSFLGQGGSYEQYF	TGTGCCAGCAGCTTCCTAGGACAGGGGGGATCCTACGAGCAGTACTTC
.	.	TRBV7-2	TRBJ1-4	CASSFLATTNEKLFF	TGTGCCAGCAGCTTCCTGGCAACAACTAATGAAAAACTGTTTTTT
.	.	TRBV5-1	TRBJ2-3	CASSLYTTGLGTDTQYF	TGCGCCAGCAGCCTATATACAACAGGGCTGGGCACAGATACGCAGTATTTT
.	.	TRBV5-1	TRBJ1-5	CASSLGGSGVIDQPQHF	TGCGCCAGCAGCTTGGGGGGGTCAGGGGTGATAGATCAGCCCCAGCATTTT
.	TRBD1	TRBV30	TRBJ1-5	CAWSVGGQGIQPQHF	TGTGCCTGGAGTGTCGGTGGACAGGGAATCCAGCCCCAGCATTTT
.	.	TRBV20-1	TRBJ2-5	CSASIGETQYF	TGCAGTGCTAGCATCGGGGAGACCCAGTACTTC
few	TRBD1	TRBV5-1	TRBJ2-1	CASSYRDRVSYNEQFF	TGCGCCAGCAGTTATCGGGACAGGGTGTCTTACAATGAGCAGTTCTTC